This TCR beta chain was sequenced in a study of identical twins. Findings and limits, study-wide: For zero-insertion analyses, partial confounding could come from invariant MAIT and iNKT cells.

This clonotype appeared a few times. Its target is not known. TCRdb passed the 5' RACE reads through MiXCR, listing each CDR3 protein once. The repertoire holds 690,000 or so distinct CDR3 sequences, with over 8.5% as singletons. V lost 4 bases, J lost 1 base, and 7 bases lay in between. From germline, CDR1 is SQVTM and CDR2 ANQGSEA. The CDR3 extends over 13 amino acids. This same sample was also part of a study on yellow fever vaccine responses in identical twins.

This clonotype was sampled from a young woman in good health. This chain uses TRBV29-1 with TRBJ2-2; D is possibly TRBD1 (6 bases). Sequences were obtained from PBMCs. The CDR3 here is CSVAGQNTGELFF. The CDR3 DNA reads TGCAGCGTTGCGGGACAGAACACCGGGGAGCTGTTTTTT.